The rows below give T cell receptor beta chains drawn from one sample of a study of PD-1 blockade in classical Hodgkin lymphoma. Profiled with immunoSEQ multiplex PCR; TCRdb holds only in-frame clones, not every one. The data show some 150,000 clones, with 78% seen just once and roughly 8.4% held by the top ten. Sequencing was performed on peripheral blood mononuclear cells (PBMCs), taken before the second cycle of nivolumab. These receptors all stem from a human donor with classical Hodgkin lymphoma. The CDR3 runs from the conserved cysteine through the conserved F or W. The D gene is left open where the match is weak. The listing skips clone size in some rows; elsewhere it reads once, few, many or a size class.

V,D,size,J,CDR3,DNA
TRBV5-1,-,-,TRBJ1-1,CASRVGTLNRNTEAFF,TGCGCCAGCAGAGTGGGGACACTGAATCGAAACACTGAAGCTTTCTTT
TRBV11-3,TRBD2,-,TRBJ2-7,CASSRTSGAYEQYF,TGTGCCAGCAGCCGGACTAGCGGTGCCTACGAGCAGTACTTC
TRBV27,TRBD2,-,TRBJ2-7,CASSSGTSGSGEQYF,TGTGCCAGCAGTTCCGGGACTAGCGGGAGCGGAGAGCAGTACTTC
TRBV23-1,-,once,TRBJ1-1,CASSPPGAETEAFF,TGCGCCAGCAGTCCGCCCGGAGCGGAGACTGAAGCTTTCTTT
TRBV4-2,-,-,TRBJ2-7,CASSLVAGAINEQYF,TGTGCCAGCAGCTTAGTCGCGGGGGCGATAAACGAGCAGTACTTC
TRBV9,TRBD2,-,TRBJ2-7,CASSGSGGGYEQYF,TGTGCCAGCAGCGGCAGCGGGGGGGGATACGAGCAGTACTTC
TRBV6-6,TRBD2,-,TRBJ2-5,CASSRGRRQETQYF,TGTGCCAGCAGCCGCGGGAGACGGCAAGAGACCCAGTACTTC
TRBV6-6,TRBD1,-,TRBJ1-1,CASSASADRYNPFF,TGTGCCAGCAGTGCCTCTGCGGACAGGTACAACCCTTTCTTT
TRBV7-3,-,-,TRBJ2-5,CASSLKGGRETQYF,TGTGCCAGCAGCTTAAAAGGTGGGCGCGAGACCCAGTACTTC
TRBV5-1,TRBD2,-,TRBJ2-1,CASSRGLATAEQFF,TGCGCCAGCAGCAGGGGACTAGCGACTGCTGAGCAGTTCTTC
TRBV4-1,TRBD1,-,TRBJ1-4,CASSLRDRINEKLFF,TGCGCCAGCAGCCTCCGGGACAGAATTAATGAAAAACTGTTTTTT
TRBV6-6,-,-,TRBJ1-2,CASRPPGEWSYGYTF,TGTGCCAGCAGACCCCCCGGTGAATGGAGCTATGGCTACACCTTC
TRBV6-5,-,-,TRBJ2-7,CASNFQGPISYEQYF,TGTGCCAGCAACTTCCAGGGTCCTATCTCCTACGAGCAGTACTTC
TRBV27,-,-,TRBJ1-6,CASSLGQSNSPLHF,TGTGCCAGCAGTCTCGGACAGAGTAATTCACCCCTCCACTTT
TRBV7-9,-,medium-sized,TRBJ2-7,CASSQMGIAPHEQYF,TGTGCCAGCAGCCAGATGGGCATTGCCCCTCACGAGCAGTACTTC
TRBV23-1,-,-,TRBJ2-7,CASSQSWENRSYEQYF,TGCGCCAGCAGTCAATCTTGGGAAAACCGATCCTACGAGCAGTACTTC
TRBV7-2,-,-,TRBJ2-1,CASTLLGEQFF,TGTGCCAGCACCCTACTTGGTGAGCAGTTCTTC
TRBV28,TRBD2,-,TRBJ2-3,CASSLGTGAGGTTDTQYF,TGTGCCAGCAGTTTGGGCACGGGTGCGGGAGGGACCACAGATACGCAGTATTTT
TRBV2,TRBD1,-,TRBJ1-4,CASSERTGREKLFF,TGTGCCAGCAGTGAGAGGACAGGGAGGGAAAAACTGTTTTTT
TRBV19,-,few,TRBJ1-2,CASSQLSGTSYGYTF,TGTGCCAGTAGTCAACTCTCCGGGACAAGCTATGGCTACACCTTC
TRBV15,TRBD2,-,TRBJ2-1,CATSRTSGGQYNEQFF,TGTGCCACCAGCAGAACTAGCGGGGGGCAGTACAATGAGCAGTTCTTC
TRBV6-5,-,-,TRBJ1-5,CASSSRGYGNQPQHF,TGTGCCAGCAGCTCAAGGGGGTACGGCAATCAGCCCCAGCATTTT
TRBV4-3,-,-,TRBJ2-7,CASSQDIDAYEQYF,TGCGCCAGCAGCCAAGATATCGACGCCTACGAGCAGTACTTC
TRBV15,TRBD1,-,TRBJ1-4,CATSRAQGAANEKLFF,TGTGCCACCAGCAGAGCGCAGGGGGCGGCTAATGAAAAACTGTTTTTT
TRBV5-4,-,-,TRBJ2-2,CASRVRGATTGELFF,TGTGCCAGCAGGGTCCGGGGGGCGACCACCGGGGAGCTGTTTTTT
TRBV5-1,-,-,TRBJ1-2,CASSLLPGDYGYTF,TGCGCCAGCAGCTTGTTACCAGGGGACTATGGCTACACCTTC
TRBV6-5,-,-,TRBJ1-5,CASSGQPNQPQHF,TGTGCCAGCAGTGGACAACCAAATCAGCCCCAGCATTTT
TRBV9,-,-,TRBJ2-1,CASSGAAAPYNEQFF,TGTGCCAGCAGCGGAGCGGCGGCACCCTACAATGAGCAGTTCTTC
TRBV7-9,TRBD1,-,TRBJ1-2,CASSPDRDIYGYTF,TGTGCCAGCAGCCCGGACAGGGACATCTATGGCTACACCTTC
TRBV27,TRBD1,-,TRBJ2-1,CASSGTDSYNEQFF,TGTGCCAGTTCCGGGACAGACTCCTACAATGAGCAGTTCTTC